The entry that follows covers one TCR beta chain sequence. The antigen is not known. This CDR3 is 13 amino acids long. V lost 5 bases to trimming and J lost 4 bases, with 11 bases between them. Germline values: CDR1 SGHAT, CDR2 FQDESV (reference sequence). Both 60 Vbeta primers and 13 Jbeta primers went into the PCR. The repertoire was sequenced with immunoSEQ multiplex PCR; TCRdb's copy has only in-frame clones and lacks some. The sample contains about 120,000 clones, 7% to 9.5% of which appear only once. The entry originates in a study of cytomegalovirus exposure and HLA in healthy donors. Background on the study: Counted in an early data release were roughly 87 million unique TCRs from HLA-typed donors.

Broader study findings: TCR beta V- and J-gene trimming was later associated with a missense DCLRE1C variant. The study had only CMV serostatus as immune exposure information. There were some V segments, including TRBV6-2 and TRBV6-3, excluded as indistinguishable.

Sequencing was carried out using PBMCs. The chain has TRBV11-1 and TRBJ1-1; D is unresolved. The source is a woman between 35 and 50 years old in good health and CMV-seropositive. The CDR3 bases are TGTGCCAGCAGCCCCGGACTCGGCACTGAAGCTTTCTTT. Protein: CASSPGLGTEAFF.